The clone carrying this TCR beta chain was detected a few times. The antigen remains undetermined. This specimen belongs to a study of T and B cells in COVID-19 patients. About the study: The recovered patients had mostly mild to moderate COVID-19 with outpatient management. About 90% of the roughly 20 active-infection patients had comorbidities associated with unfavorable COVID-19 outcome.

Multiplex PCR with BIOMED2 TRB-A/B primer pools amplified TRB rearrangements. TCRdb redid the calling of the multiplex PCR reads with MiXCR, one entry per CDR3 protein. The table records 11,000 to 15,000 distinct CDR3 sequences, about 28% of them present only once. CDR1 and CDR2 from the germline V gene are SQVTM and ANQGSEA. The length of the CDR3 is 11 residues. General study points: Patients with COVID-19 reportedly showed strongly skewed T cell receptor beta variable and joining gene usage. No sequencing was yet done of CD4+, regulatory or CD8+ subsets, or of SARS-CoV-2-responsive or tetramer+ sorted cells.

From blood, roughly 250-550 ng of genomic DNA served as TRB template. The specimen sequenced was blood. The rearrangement links TRBV29-1 to TRBJ1-2; 12 bases are a match to TRBD2. TRBJ2-7 matches the DNA end more closely, so the J call is doubtful. This receptor was identified in a human donor who had recovered from COVID-19. DNA for the CDR3: TGCAGCGTCGGACTAGCGGGAGAGCAGTACTTC. It yields the protein CSVGLAGEQYF.